The rows below give T cell receptor beta chains drawn from one sample of a study of OX40 agonist ivuxolimab in advanced cancers. Only in-frame clones appear in the TCRdb table, and some are missing; sequencing was by immunoSEQ multiplex PCR. This sample has 40,000 to 50,000 clones, with approximately 86% found just once. Sequenced here: CD4+ or CD8+ T cells sorted from blood, sampled in a trial of the OX40 agonist ivuxolimab. The receptors originated from an adult with an advanced solid tumor such as melanoma, head and neck, liver or kidney cancer. Both conserved end residues are part of each CDR3. The D gene is left open where the match is weak. Expanded clones are given a class, and other clones once, few, many or no size at all.

D	J	V	size	length	CDR3	DNA
.	TRBJ2-7	TRBV19	.	15	CASSILPDGPYEQYF	TGTGCCAGTAGTATCCTTCCGGACGGGCCCTACGAGCAGTACTTC
TRBD2	TRBJ2-3	TRBV4-3	.	18	CASSQGIAGVRRTDTQYF	TGCGCCAGCAGCCAAGGCATAGCGGGGGTTCGAAGGACAGATACGCAGTATTTT
.	TRBJ1-1	TRBV19	.	12	CASSTSNTEAFF	TGTGCCAGTAGTACATCTAACACTGAAGCTTTCTTT
.	TRBJ2-3	TRBV2	.	16	CASSEALRGSVDTQYF	TGTGCCAGCAGTGAAGCGCTTAGGGGGAGCGTAGATACGCAGTATTTT
.	TRBJ2-7	TRBV19	.	14	CASSLGGASYEQYF	TGTGCCAGTAGTCTTGGCGGGGCGTCCTACGAGCAGTACTTC
.	TRBJ1-5	TRBV15	once	15	CATSTGGVSNQPQHF	TGTGCCACCAGCACGGGGGGGGTGAGCAATCAGCCCCAGCATTTT
TRBD1	TRBJ1-1	TRBV9	.	13	CASSGGTGTEAFF	TGTGCCAGCAGCGGGGGGACAGGCACTGAAGCTTTCTTT
.	TRBJ2-1	TRBV28	.	15	CASSRVGRFENEQFF	TGTGCCAGCAGCCGGGTCGGCAGGTTTGAGAATGAGCAGTTCTTC
.	TRBJ2-5	TRBV6-5	.	14	CASNPRGAFETQYF	TGTGCCAGCAACCCCCGGGGGGCCTTCGAGACCCAGTACTTC
TRBD1	TRBJ2-1	TRBV30	.	14	CAWSLTGEINEQFF	TGTGCCTGGTCCTTGACAGGGGAGATCAATGAGCAGTTCTTC
TRBD1	TRBJ2-7	TRBV7-9	.	14	CASSPTGPYYEQYF	TGTGCCAGCAGCCCGACAGGGCCTTACTACGAGCAGTACTTC
.	TRBJ1-1	TRBV11-2	.	13	CASRRDLNTEAFF	TGTGCCAGCAGGAGGGATTTGAACACTGAAGCTTTCTTT
TRBD2	TRBJ2-7	TRBV2	.	17	CASSEALQAGGSYEQYF	TGTGCCAGCAGTGAAGCGCTTCAAGCGGGAGGGTCCTACGAGCAGTACTTC
.	TRBJ2-1	TRBV29-1	.	14	CSVPTGTAYNEQFF	TGCAGCGTCCCCACCGGGACGGCTTACAATGAGCAGTTCTTC
.	TRBJ2-7	TRBV2	once	15	CASSPGGLEPYEQYF	TGTGCCAGCAGCCCTGGGGGGTTGGAGCCTTACGAGCAGTACTTC
TRBD2	TRBJ2-1	TRBV15	.	17	CATSRESSGRAYNEQFF	TGTGCCACCAGCAGAGAGTCTAGCGGGAGGGCGTACAATGAGCAGTTCTTC
.	TRBJ1-1	TRBV6-5	.	14	CASSYGPMNTEAFF	TGTGCCAGCAGTTACGGGCCTATGAACACTGAAGCTTTCTTT
.	TRBJ2-1	TRBV9	.	15	CASSVGGVPLDEQFF	TGTGCCAGCAGCGTAGGAGGAGTGCCCCTGGATGAGCAGTTCTTC
TRBD1	TRBJ2-1	TRBV29-1	.	16	CSVEDGTGYIRGEQFF	TGCAGCGTTGAAGATGGGACAGGTTACATAAGGGGTGAGCAGTTCTTC
TRBD2	TRBJ2-7	TRBV27	.	16	CASRSLAGATGYEQYF	TGTGCCAGCAGGTCTCTAGCGGGGGCGACCGGATACGAGCAGTACTTC
TRBD1	TRBJ1-2	TRBV7-9	.	16	CASSPLGGQGGDGYTF	TGTGCCAGCAGCCCATTGGGTGGACAGGGAGGAGATGGCTACACCTTC
.	TRBJ1-1	TRBV5-5	.	12	CASSKGNTEAFF	TGTGCCAGCAGTAAGGGGAACACTGAAGCTTTCTTT
.	TRBJ2-2	TRBV5-4	.	17	CASSPLRPGGNTGELFF	TGTGCCAGCAGCCCCCTGAGACCCGGCGGGAACACCGGGGAGCTGTTTTTT
TRBD2	TRBJ2-1	TRBV29-1	.	16	CSVDWTSGRAKDEQFF	TGCAGCGTTGATTGGACTAGCGGGAGGGCCAAGGATGAGCAGTTCTTC
.	TRBJ2-7	TRBV10-1	.	18	CASSDTAARITIAYEQYF	TGCGCCAGCAGTGATACGGCGGCTCGGATCACTATTGCCTACGAGCAGTACTTC
TRBD2	TRBJ2-1	TRBV9	.	15	CASSVGSSGGAGQFF	TGTGCCAGCAGCGTAGGATCTAGCGGGGGGGCCGGGCAGTTCTTC
.	TRBJ2-7	TRBV19	.	15	CASSIVSGEAYEQYF	TGTGCCAGTAGTATAGTGTCCGGTGAAGCCTACGAGCAGTACTTC
TRBD1	TRBJ2-7	TRBV5-4	.	17	CASSEGTGGVGSYEQYF	TGTGCCAGCAGCGAAGGGACAGGGGGCGTTGGATCCTACGAGCAGTACTTC
TRBD1	TRBJ1-4	TRBV6-6	.	15	CASSYLTGGRGKLFF	TGTGCCAGCAGTTACCTAACAGGGGGCCGGGGGAAACTGTTTTTT
TRBD2	TRBJ2-1	TRBV5-4	.	16	CASSLLSSGGADEQFF	TGTGCCAGCAGCTTGTTGTCTAGCGGGGGGGCCGATGAGCAGTTCTTC
TRBD2	TRBJ2-7	TRBV6-1	.	18	CASSGAPGLAVFSYEQYF	TGTGCCAGCAGTGGGGCCCCCGGACTAGCGGTTTTCTCCTACGAGCAGTACTTC
TRBD2	TRBJ2-2	TRBV29-1	.	12	CSAGRSNGELFF	TGCAGCGCCGGGAGGAGTAACGGGGAGCTGTTTTTT
.	TRBJ2-7	TRBV2	.	12	CASGHSSYEQYF	TGTGCCAGTGGACACAGCTCCTACGAGCAGTACTTC
.	TRBJ1-5	TRBV7-8	.	15	CASSSTPGNNQPQHF	TGTGCCAGCAGCTCTACTCCGGGTAACAATCAGCCCCAGCATTTT
.	TRBJ1-5	TRBV27	.	13	CASSLGRDQPQHF	TGTGCCAGCAGTTTAGGCAGGGATCAGCCCCAGCATTTT
.	TRBJ1-1	TRBV9	few	13	CASSLGSYTEAFF	TGTGCCAGCAGCTTGGGGTCCTACACTGAAGCTTTCTTT
.	TRBJ2-7	TRBV4-3	.	17	CASSQDRGGISSYEQYF	TGCGCCAGCAGCCAAGATAGGGGCGGAATTAGCTCCTACGAGCAGTACTTC
.	TRBJ1-5	TRBV10-3	.	12	CAISNDNQPQHF	TGTGCCATCAGTAACGACAATCAGCCCCAGCATTTT
.	TRBJ2-5	TRBV11-2	.	15	CASSLRTAHQETQYF	TGTGCCAGCAGCTTAAGGACAGCCCACCAAGAGACCCAGTACTTC
.	TRBJ1-5	TRBV27	.	14	CASSLSGTYQPQHF	TGTGCCAGCAGTTTATCGGGGACCTATCAGCCCCAGCATTTT
.	TRBJ1-5	TRBV5-6	.	13	CASSLGGYQPQHF	TGTGCCAGCAGCTTGGGGGGCTACCAGCCCCAGCATTTT
.	TRBJ2-5	TRBV6-1	.	16	CASSERRGGGQETQYF	TGTGCCAGCAGTGAACGCAGGGGAGGGGGCCAGGAGACCCAGTACTTC
TRBD2	TRBJ2-5	TRBV11-2	.	15	CASSENGLVMETQYF	TGTGCCAGCAGCGAGAATGGACTAGTTATGGAGACCCAGTACTTC
.	TRBJ2-5	TRBV7-9	.	14	CASSLATSEETQYF	TGTGCCAGCAGCTTAGCGACCTCAGAAGAGACCCAGTACTTC
TRBD1	TRBJ1-2	TRBV4-1	.	15	CASSPRQGGTDGYTF	TGCGCCAGCAGCCCACGACAGGGGGGAACGGATGGCTACACCTTC
.	TRBJ2-5	TRBV5-6	.	12	CASSSYQETQYF	TGTGCCAGCAGCTCGTACCAAGAGACCCAGTACTTC
.	TRBJ1-4	TRBV30	.	10	CAWDGGKLFF	TGTGCCTGGGACGGGGGAAAACTGTTTTTT
TRBD1	TRBJ1-5	TRBV7-2	.	15	CASSPRTGGYQPQHF	TGTGCCAGCAGCCCGCGGACAGGGGGCTATCAGCCCCAGCATTTT
.	TRBJ2-5	TRBV2	.	14	CASIWTHAQETQYF	TGTGCCAGCATCTGGACTCACGCCCAAGAGACCCAGTACTTC
.	TRBJ1-1	TRBV15	.	15	CATSRDGGENTEAFF	TGTGCCACCAGCAGAGATGGAGGGGAGAACACTGAAGCTTTCTTT
.	TRBJ2-7	TRBV7-9	few	13	CASSPSRSYEQYF	TGTGCCAGCAGTCCTTCCCGATCCTACGAGCAGTACTTC
.	TRBJ2-1	TRBV28	.	14	CASSSEEGVDEQFF	TGTGCCAGCAGTTCTGAGGAGGGAGTTGATGAGCAGTTCTTC
.	TRBJ2-3	TRBV11-3	medium-sized	14	CASSLELPLDTQYF	TGTGCCAGCAGCTTAGAACTCCCTTTGGATACGCAGTATTTT
.	TRBJ1-2	TRBV10-1	few	14	CASSEGTRYYGYTF	TGCGCCAGCAGTGAAGGCACACGATACTATGGCTACACCTTC
.	TRBJ2-1	TRBV29-1	.	13	CSVGTSDYNEQFF	TGCAGCGTCGGGACGTCGGACTACAATGAGCAGTTCTTC